This entry lists 3 T cell receptor beta chains sequenced from one sample in a study of cytotoxic CD8 clonotypes in ibrutinib-treated CLL. TCRdb's copy holds only in-frame clones and misses some; the assay was immunoSEQ multiplex PCR. The sample includes 35,000 to 45,000 clones, approximately 48% seen only once; the top ten take 15% to 20%. The material sequenced was PBMCs, taken before ibrutinib treatment. These receptor sequences come from a human donor with chronic lymphocytic leukemia.

This clone turned up a few times. CDR3 sequence: CASSGQPSSYEQYF. Here the CDR3 DNA reads TGTGCCAGCAGTGGACAGCCGAGCTCCTACGAGCAGTACTTC. This chain uses TRBV28 with TRBJ2-7; D might be TRBD1 (6 bases). Germline CDR1 is MDHEN and CDR2 is SYDVKM. The CDR3 covers 14 residues. Trimming left V 5 bases short and J 0 bases short, with 11 bases between. Combining the CDR3 with reference TRBV28 and TRBJ2-7 gives the whole variable domain DVKVTQSSRYLVKRTGEKVFLECVQDMDHENMFWYRQDPGLGLRLIYFSYDVKMKEKGDIPEGYSVSREKKERFSLILESASTNQTSMYLCASSGQPSSYEQYFGPGTRLTVT.

The gene calls are TRBV25-1 and TRBJ2-5, with TRBD2 matching 9 bases. The germline V gene has CDR1 MGHDK and CDR2 SYGVNS. This CDR3 comprises 17 residues. The ends lost 1 base at V and 1 base at J; junction bases unmatched: 7. The CDR3 spells CASSEFGSGGLQETQYF. The CDR3 DNA sequence: TGTGCCAGCAGTGAATTCGGTAGCGGGGGACTCCAAGAGACCCAGTACTTC.

The chain links TRBV6-5 to TRBJ2-6; D gene unclear. CDR1 is MNHEY and CDR2 is SVGAGI in the germline V gene. The CDR3 runs 16 residues. Trimming cost V 2 bases and J 3 bases, with 11 bases left between them. Here the CDR3 reads CASSYGWPDGANVLTF. The DNA for the CDR3 is TGTGCCAGCAGTTACGGGTGGCCAGATGGGGCCAACGTCCTGACTTTC.